The rows below give T cell receptor beta chains drawn from one sample of a study of cytomegalovirus exposure and HLA in healthy donors. Some clones are missing from TCRdb's copy, which holds only in-frame ones; the method was immunoSEQ multiplex PCR. Of some 150,000 clones listed, 60% to 85% are singletons. Sequencing was carried out using PBMCs. The receptors were gathered from a woman in her forties in good health and CMV-seronegative. CDR3s include the opening cysteine and the closing phenylalanine or tryptophan. A D gene is named only where the DNA matches it firmly. Size is omitted from some rows. Given values are once, few, many or a class for expanded clones.

NA	TRBV19	NA	TRBJ1-5	TGTGCCAGTACCCTAGGGAGGAGCAATCAGCCCCAGCATTTT	CASTLGRSNQPQHF
NA	TRBV11-3	NA	TRBJ2-7	TGTGCCAGCAGCCCACGCGGGGAAAGAGGCAACGAGCAGTACTTC	CASSPRGERGNEQYF
TRBD1	TRBV29-1	NA	TRBJ1-2	TGCAGCGTAAACCCCCCGGGACAGCCGATCTATGGCTACACCTTC	CSVNPPGQPIYGYTF
TRBD2	TRBV2	NA	TRBJ2-2	TGTGCCAGCAGCGCTAGCGGATCGAACACCGGGGAGCTGTTTTTT	CASSASGSNTGELFF
TRBD1	TRBV6-5	NA	TRBJ1-2	TGTGCCAGCAGCGGGGACAGGGACTATGGCTACACCTTC	CASSGDRDYGYTF
TRBD1	TRBV13	NA	TRBJ2-2	TGTGCCAGCAGCTTAGAAGGAGACAGGGTCACCGGGGAGCTGTTTTTT	CASSLEGDRVTGELFF
TRBD1	TRBV9	NA	TRBJ1-1	TGTGCCAGCACCCGGACAGGGAACACGGTACAAAACACTGAAGCTTTCTTT	CASTRTGNTVQNTEAFF
NA	TRBV5-4	NA	TRBJ2-5	TGTGCCAGCAGCTTGGCTACAGGCCAAGAGACCCAGTACTTC	CASSLATGQETQYF
TRBD2	TRBV30	few	TRBJ2-1	TGTGCCTGGAGTCTAAGCGGGAGGGACTACAATGAGCAGTTCTTC	CAWSLSGRDYNEQFF
TRBD1	TRBV5-4	once	TRBJ1-1	TGTGCCAGCGGACGGACAGGGGTCACTGAAGCTTTCTTT	CASGRTGVTEAFF
NA	TRBV4-1	NA	TRBJ2-7	TGCGCCAGCAGCGCCCAGGGTAGGATCTACGAGCAGTACTTC	CASSAQGRIYEQYF
NA	TRBV6-6	NA	TRBJ1-1	TGTGCCAGCAGTCCACTAGGGGGGAACACTGAAGCTTTCTTT	CASSPLGGNTEAFF
NA	TRBV7-6	NA	TRBJ1-1	TGTGCCAGCAGCTTAGGGGTGAGCGCAGTCACAAGGGAAGCTTTCTTT	CASSLGVSAVTREAFF
TRBD1	TRBV28	few	TRBJ1-2	TGTGCCAGCAGTCGACGGACAGGGAGCTATGGCTACACCTTC	CASSRRTGSYGYTF
NA	TRBV2	NA	TRBJ1-2	TGTGCCAGCCGGGGGGGGGCTAACTATGGCTACACCTTC	CASRGGANYGYTF
NA	TRBV7-9	few	TRBJ1-2	TGTGCCAGCAGCTTAGAACAGGCCCTTCATGGCTACACCTTC	CASSLEQALHGYTF
TRBD1	TRBV30	once	TRBJ1-1	TGTGCCTGGAGTGCCCAGACAGGGGGCACTGAAGCTTTCTTT	CAWSAQTGGTEAFF
TRBD1	TRBV2	NA	TRBJ1-2	TGTGCCAGCAGTGAACAACAGGGGAATGGCTACACCTTC	CASSEQQGNGYTF
TRBD2	TRBV19	NA	TRBJ2-5	TGTGCCAGTAGTACCCCATCCCAGCGGGGTGGGCTGTACTTC	CASSTPSQRGGLYF
NA	TRBV5-1	NA	TRBJ1-1	TGCGCCAGCAGCTTCAGGGCGGATTCGAACACTGAAGCTTTCTTT	CASSFRADSNTEAFF
NA	TRBV6-6	NA	TRBJ1-4	TGTGCCAGCAGTTACTCGGTGCGAGAAAAACTGTTTTTT	CASSYSVREKLFF
NA	TRBV28	few	TRBJ2-7	TGTGCCAGCAGCCCCAGGGCAAAGCAGTACTTC	CASSPRAKQYF
NA	TRBV5-6	few	TRBJ1-2	TGTGCCAGCAGCTTGGCCGGAGAAGACTATGGCTACACCTTC	CASSLAGEDYGYTF
NA	TRBV11-2	NA	TRBJ2-5	TGTGCCAGCAGCTTAGATCGAGAGACCCAGTACTTC	CASSLDRETQYF
TRBD1	TRBV5-1	NA	TRBJ2-7	TGCGCCAGCAGTTTGACAGGGCCATGGAACGAGCAGTACTTC	CASSLTGPWNEQYF
NA	TRBV10-2	NA	TRBJ1-1	TGCGCCAGCAGCGTTGGGGCATCGAACACTGAAGCTTTCTTT	CASSVGASNTEAFF
TRBD2	TRBV5-1	once	TRBJ2-7	TGCGCCAGCAGCCCCCTCCCCCTAGCGGGGGCCTCCCTGGAGCAGTACTTC	CASSPLPLAGASLEQYF
NA	TRBV21-1	NA	TRBJ2-7	TGTGCCAGCAGCAAAGTCTTTCGTTTTCGGGACAGAACCTACGAGCAGTACTTC	CASSKVFRFRDRTYEQYF
TRBD1	TRBV28	NA	TRBJ1-1	TGTGCCAGCATTTCCGGGACAGCGAACACTGAAGCTTTCTTT	CASISGTANTEAFF
NA	TRBV2	NA	TRBJ2-7	TGTGCCAGCAGTGTGCTTACTAGCAGCTACGAGCAGTACTTC	CASSVLTSSYEQYF
NA	TRBV7-9	NA	TRBJ1-4	TGTGCCAGCAGCTTAGAAGGCAGGGGTAATGAAAAACTGTTTTTT	CASSLEGRGNEKLFF
NA	TRBV6-4	NA	TRBJ1-3	TGTGCCAGCAGTGACTCCCCAGGAAACACCATATATTTT	CASSDSPGNTIYF
NA	TRBV28	once	TRBJ1-4	TGTGCCAGCAGAACAGGTTCAATTTTTCGGCAAGGGGAAAAACTGTTTTTT	CASRTGSIFRQGEKLFF
NA	TRBV30	NA	TRBJ1-3	TGTGCCTGGAGTGCTTCTGGAAACACCATATATTTT	CAWSASGNTIYF
TRBD1	TRBV27	NA	TRBJ1-1	TGTGCCAGCAGTTTCGTCCAGGGGGCGGTGGGGAGCACTGAAGCTTTCTTT	CASSFVQGAVGSTEAFF
NA	TRBV9	NA	TRBJ2-7	TGTGCCAGCAGCGTAGACCCGGGGACCTACGAGCAGTACTTC	CASSVDPGTYEQYF
NA	TRBV6-6	NA	TRBJ2-1	TGTGCCAGCAAGGTAACGGGAACACACAATGAGCAGTTCTTC	CASKVTGTHNEQFF
TRBD1	TRBV4-2	NA	TRBJ1-2	TGTGCCAGCAGCCACGAGGGACAGAACTATGGCTACACCTTC	CASSHEGQNYGYTF
NA	TRBV28	few	TRBJ1-5	TGTGCCAGCAGTTTGCCGGCAGGGTCAGGTCAGCCCCAGCATTTT	CASSLPAGSGQPQHF
TRBD1	TRBV7-9	once	TRBJ1-1	TGTGCCAGCAGCCCGACAGGGGGTAAATGGACTGAAGCTTTCTTT	CASSPTGGKWTEAFF
NA	TRBV5-8	NA	TRBJ2-3	TGTGCCAGCAGCTTCTCAGGGGCGGATACGCAGTATTTT	CASSFSGADTQYF